This T cell receptor (beta chain) came from a study of a mutant IDH1 vaccine in newly diagnosed glioma (dated by TCRdb to 2020 to 2023). Study-wide context: Vaccination began 4-6 weeks after radiotherapy alone, or alongside temozolomide cycles in the chemotherapy-containing groups. Peripheral blood was drawn at six visits: V03 (baseline), V05, V07, V10, V12 and V13. Of the 30 or so patients who were treated, around 62% were male and about 40% were female, and the mean age was approximately 40 years. Prior to enrollment, patients had been given standard therapy consisting of radiotherapy alone, temozolomide alone, or radiochemotherapy with temozolomide, with the combination given to most patients. For exploratory analyses, longitudinal TCRB deep sequencing was carried out in roughly 25 treated patients wherever samples were available. The week-35 safety follow-up was designated visit V12, and the week-47 end of study was designated visit V13.

A remark on this clone: The antigen this receptor binds is unknown. Per-nucleotide qualities are absent, and no much larger clonotype sits a single base away.

The CDR3 goes from the cysteine to the phenylalanine over 14 residues. The retained sequence is limited to the CDR3, 42 bases, with the frame set at the first base. CDR1 and CDR2, looked up from the germline V gene, are MNHEY and SVGAGI. V is reduced by 0 bases and J by 4 bases, leaving a spacing of 9 bases between them. Library method: the immunoSEQ multiplex PCR assay. Rearranged TCR beta chain sequences were amplified using the hsTCRB Kit according to the manufacturer's protocol. Sequencing of TCRB libraries was carried out on an Illumina MiSeq. As for the authors' bioinformatics: Demultiplexing, trimming and gene mapping were performed with the kit vendor's proprietary platform. TCRdb carries this immuneACCESS record with in-frame sequences only. Its versions omit some clonotypes, under half of them owing to an unresolved V gene in the studies checked, with the rest unexplained. V and J calls and clone size are given by that table; D and trimming were obtained from the DNA. The sample yields tens of thousands of clones; 65% to 90% were counted once. The ten top clones hold around 20% of the sample.

The sample's time point label is to be understood as: week 47, end of study. Each vaccine dose was 300 ug of a 20-mer mutant IDH1 peptide in Montanide, given subcutaneously with topical imiquimod. Patients received eight vaccinations in weeks 1, 3, 5, 7, 11, 15, 19 and 23, corresponding to visits V03 through V10. The donors had newly diagnosed IDH1-mutant astrocytomas of WHO grade 3 or 4 that showed loss of nuclear ATRX. The samples were drawn from NOA16, a multicentre, single-arm, open-label phase I trial in Germany that tested a mutant IDH1 peptide vaccine in humans for the first time. Genomic DNA for TCRB sequencing was isolated from EDTA blood with the DNeasy Blood and Tissue Kit. What the research found in general, with its limitations: Vaccine-induced immune responses across multiple MHC alleles were detected in 85% to 95% of patients. Availability determined which PBMC samples were chosen for TCRB deep sequencing. According to the authors, sample limitations meant that analyses of patient blood samples could not be reproduced. Changes in the top peripheral T cell clonotypes picked up by TCRB sequencing did not appear to be linked to pseudoprogression.

The TCR comes from a man between 18 and 35 years old with glioma. Some clones in this sample may be carry-over from other donors' samples. The V and J segments used are TRBV6-5 and TRBJ1-2, and possibly TRBD1, on 5 matching bases. This specimen consisted of PBMCs, obtained from a glioma patient whose treatment included an IDH1 peptide vaccine. The encoded CDR3 is CASSYSKGSYGYTF. The DNA sequence reads TGTGCCAGCAGTTACTCGAAGGGGTCCTATGGCTACACCTTC.